The 14 T cell receptor beta chains in this list originate from one sample, sequenced in a study of cytomegalovirus exposure and HLA in healthy donors (TCRdb year 2017). The library was generated by the immunoSEQ multiplex PCR assay. The multiplex PCR relied on a mix of 60 forward primers for TCR Vbeta segments and 13 reverse primers for TCR Jbeta segments. Sourced from immuneACCESS, this table was stored by TCRdb with only in-frame sequences that have V and J called. A share of the clones is absent; for the studies checked, an unresolved V gene accounts for under half, and the remainder has no known explanation. This sample is represented by some 190,000 clones; approximately 80% of them were singletons. Roughly 1.2% of the sample rests with the top ten. Sequences were obtained from PBMCs. These receptors originate from a boy aged 2 to 10 in good health and CMV-seronegative.

This clone was observed once. The J gene is TRBJ2-3, the V gene TRBV5-5; TRBD2 aligns across 9 bases. The CDR3 has 16 amino acids. In germline, CDR1 is SGHKS, CDR2 YYEKEE (reference sequence). V shed 0 bases, J shed 5 bases, and the junction held 7 bases outside the gene matches. CDR3 nucleotide sequence: TGTGCCAGCAGCTTGGTCGCGGGAGGGCCAAAAGATACGCAGTATTTT. Translating gives CASSLVAGGPKDTQYF.

The rearrangement uses TRBV5-4 and TRBJ1-2; TRBD1 matches at 7 bases. The CDR3 is 16 amino acids. The V gene's germline CDR1 is SGHNT and CDR2 YYREEE (reference sequence). Germline trimming cut 4 bases from V and 4 bases from J; bases unmatched to any gene: 13. For the CDR3, the DNA is TGTGCCAGCAGCACACTAGCGGCCCGGGACAGCTATGGCTACACCTTC. Translation gives CASSTLAARDSYGYTF.

The chain employs TRBV2 and TRBJ2-3; 8 nucleotides line up with TRBD2. CDR1 and CDR2 from the germline V gene are SNHLY and FYNNEI. J gave up 1 base and V 6 bases, and 6 bases lay outside the gene matches. There are 15 residues in the CDR3. The CDR3 reads CASRHRGGGTDTQYF. The CDR3 nucleotides read TGTGCCAGCAGACATCGGGGGGGCGGCACAGATACGCAGTATTTT.

The chain combines TRBV4-2 with TRBJ2-7; possibly TRBD2 for D (5 bases). Per the germline V gene, CDR1 is LGHNA and CDR2 is YNFKEQ. The CDR3 runs 15 residues. V was trimmed by 1 base and J by 7 bases, leaving 17 bases between them. CDR3 nucleotides: TGTGCCAGCAGCCAAGGGGTAGCGATGGAGTTTGAGCAGTACTTC. Protein product: CASSQGVAMEFEQYF.

The chain combines TRBV6-1 with TRBJ2-5, with 7 positions matching TRBD2. The CDR3 runs to 15 residues. V was clipped by 2 bases and J by 5 bases; unmatched bases: 8. Germline CDR1 MNHNS, CDR2 SASEGT. The CDR3 protein is CASSETGGRGETQYF. The CDR3 DNA is TGTGCCAGCAGTGAAACGGGAGGCCGGGGGGAGACCCAGTACTTC.

This clone was observed a single time. The chain has TRBV6-5 and TRBJ2-1; 8 bases line up with TRBD2. This CDR3 spans 15 amino acids. Germline CDR1 is MNHEY and CDR2 is SVGAGI. V shed 5 bases and J 8 bases; nucleotides not matched to a gene: 11. The CDR3 here is CASSQPRGGGYEQFF. As DNA, the CDR3 is TGTGCCAGCAGTCAACCCCGGGGGGGCGGCTATGAGCAGTTCTTC.

V and J are TRBV6-6 and TRBJ2-3; D is perhaps TRBD1 (8 bases). V was clipped by 6 bases and J by 0 bases, with 16 bases between them. CDR1 is MNHNY, CDR2 SVGAGI, per germline (reference sequence). The CDR3 loop spans 16 amino acids. The CDR3 coding sequence is TGTGCCAGCAGCCTACAGGGGGGGATGAGCACAGATACGCAGTATTTT. This gives the protein CASSLQGGMSTDTQYF.

The rearrangement uses TRBV6-5 and TRBJ2-3; D not certain. This CDR3 contains 14 residues. The ends were cut back, 7 bases at V and 2 bases at J, with 13 bases in the middle. Germline CDR1 MNHEY, CDR2 SVGAGI. Here the CDR3 reads CASMKATLTDTQYF. CDR3 sequence (DNA): TGTGCCAGCATGAAAGCGACCCTCACAGATACGCAGTATTTT.

The chain recombines TRBV27 with TRBJ1-6; D gene unclear. Germline loops: CDR1 MNHEY, CDR2 SMNVEV (reference sequence). V gave up 5 bases and J gave up 10 bases, with 18 bases separating them. The CDR3 is 15 residues long. The CDR3 sequence: CASSLDEVASSPLHF. CDR3 coding DNA: TGTGCCAGCAGTCTCGATGAAGTAGCGTCGTCACCCCTCCACTTT.

The table lists this clone with a few counts. For the CDR3, the DNA is TGTGCCAGCAGTCTCCGGGGAGACTACAATGAGCAGTTCTTC. This gives the protein CASSLRGDYNEQFF. The chain employs TRBV6-4 and TRBJ2-1, with D possibly being TRBD2 (5 bases). V was clipped by 5 bases and J by 3 bases, with 11 bases between them. The CDR3 has 14 residues. From germline, CDR1 is MRHNA and CDR2 SNTAGT.

V and J are TRBV5-5 and TRBJ2-7; D not certain. The germline V gene has CDR1 SGHKS and CDR2 YYEKEE (reference sequence). This CDR3 contains 11 residues. Trimming cost V 4 bases and J 1 base, with 3 bases left between them. This CDR3 is CASSRSYEQYF. Here the CDR3 DNA reads TGTGCCAGCAGCCGGTCCTACGAGCAGTACTTC.

V usage is TRBV11-2 and J usage is TRBJ2-1; 11 bases are shared with TRBD2. V was pared by 4 bases and J by 6 bases, with 11 bases of the junction left unmatched. The CDR3 is made up of 17 amino acids. The germline CDR1 and CDR2 sequences are SGHAT and FQNNGV. The CDR3 DNA follows: TGTGCCAGCAGCTCCACAAAATTAGCGGGGGGGCGCAATGAGCAGTTCTTC. Translation gives CASSSTKLAGGRNEQFF. Full variable domain (remainder filled in from reference TRBV11-2 and TRBJ2-1): EAGVAQSPRYKIIEKRQSVAFWCNPISGHATLYWYQQILGQGPKLLIQFQNNGVVDDSQLPKDRFSAERLKGVDSTLKIQPAKLEDSAVYLCASSSTKLAGGRNEQFFGPGTRLTVL.

Only a few counts were recorded for this clone. This rearrangement joins TRBV5-1 to TRBJ2-6; 10 nucleotides agree with TRBD1. From germline, CDR1 is SGHRS and CDR2 YFSETQ. The CDR3 covers 17 residues. V was pared by 0 bases and J by 12 bases, with 12 bases of the junction left unmatched. For the CDR3, the DNA is TGCGCCAGCAGCTTGGAGGGTGGGACAGGGGACGGCAGCGTCCTGACTTTC. Translated, it gives CASSLEGGTGDGSVLTF.

This clone was counted between two and nine times. The genes are TRBV7-4 and TRBJ2-3; TRBD2 aligns across 8 bases. This CDR3 has 16 amino acids. CDR1 and CDR2 from the germline V gene are SGHVT and SQSDAQ. V lost 0 bases, J lost 2 bases, and 4 bases stayed unmatched. CDR3 residues: CASSLALAGLTDTQYF. CDR3 nucleotide sequence: TGTGCCAGCAGCTTAGCGCTAGCGGGCCTCACAGATACGCAGTATTTT. The whole variable domain, remainder taken from reference TRBV7-4 and TRBJ2-3, is GAGVSQSPRYKVAKRGRDVALRCDSISGHVTLYWYRQTLGQGSEVLTYSQSDAQRDKSGRPSGRFSAERPERSVSTLKIQRTEQGDSAVYLCASSLALAGLTDTQYFGPGTRLTVL.